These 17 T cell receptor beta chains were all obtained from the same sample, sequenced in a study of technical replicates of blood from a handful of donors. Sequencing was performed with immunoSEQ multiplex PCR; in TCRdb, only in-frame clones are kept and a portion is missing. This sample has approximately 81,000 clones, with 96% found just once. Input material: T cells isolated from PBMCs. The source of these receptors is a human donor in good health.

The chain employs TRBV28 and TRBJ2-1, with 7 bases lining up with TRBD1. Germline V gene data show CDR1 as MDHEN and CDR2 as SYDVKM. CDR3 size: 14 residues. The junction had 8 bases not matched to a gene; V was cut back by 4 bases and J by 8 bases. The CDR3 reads CASSSQGEYDEQFF. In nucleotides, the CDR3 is TGTGCCAGCAGTTCTCAGGGGGAGTACGATGAGCAGTTCTTC.

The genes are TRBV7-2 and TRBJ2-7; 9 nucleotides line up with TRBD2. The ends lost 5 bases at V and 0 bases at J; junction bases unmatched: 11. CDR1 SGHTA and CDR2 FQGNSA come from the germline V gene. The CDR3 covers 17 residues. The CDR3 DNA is TGTGCCAGCAGCCAGACGCTAGCGGGGTCGGTCTCCTACGAGCAGTACTTC. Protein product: CASSQTLAGSVSYEQYF.

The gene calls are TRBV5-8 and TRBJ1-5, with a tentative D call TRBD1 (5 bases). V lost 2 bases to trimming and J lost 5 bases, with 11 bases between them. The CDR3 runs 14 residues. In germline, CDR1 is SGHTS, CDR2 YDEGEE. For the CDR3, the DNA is TGTGCCAGCAGCTTCCTACAGGTTCATCAGCCCCAGCATTTT. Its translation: CASSFLQVHQPQHF.

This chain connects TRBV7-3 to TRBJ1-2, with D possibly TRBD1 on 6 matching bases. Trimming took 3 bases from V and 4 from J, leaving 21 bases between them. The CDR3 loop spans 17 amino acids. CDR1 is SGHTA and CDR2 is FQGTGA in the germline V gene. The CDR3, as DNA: TGTGCCAGCAGCTTTGTAGGGGGGGAACGATCGTTCTATGGCTACACCTTC. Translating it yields CASSFVGGERSFYGYTF.

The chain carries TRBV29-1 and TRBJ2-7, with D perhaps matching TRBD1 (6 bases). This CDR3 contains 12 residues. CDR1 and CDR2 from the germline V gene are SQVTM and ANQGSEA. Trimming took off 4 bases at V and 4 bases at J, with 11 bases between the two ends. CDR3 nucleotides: TGCAGCGTTGCTAGGACAGCGTACGAGCAGTACTTC. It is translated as CSVARTAYEQYF.

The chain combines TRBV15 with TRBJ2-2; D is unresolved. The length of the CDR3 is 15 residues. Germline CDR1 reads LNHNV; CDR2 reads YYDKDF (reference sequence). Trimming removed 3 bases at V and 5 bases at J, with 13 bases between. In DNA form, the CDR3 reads TGTGCCACCAGCAGGGCCGCTGTCCAAACCGGGGAGCTGTTTTTT. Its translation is CATSRAAVQTGELFF.

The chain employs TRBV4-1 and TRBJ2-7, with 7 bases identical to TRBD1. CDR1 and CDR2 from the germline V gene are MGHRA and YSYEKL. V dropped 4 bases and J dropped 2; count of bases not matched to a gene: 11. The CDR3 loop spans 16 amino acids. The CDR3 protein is CASSLLPSGTAYEQYF. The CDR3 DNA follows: TGCGCCAGCAGCCTACTACCTTCCGGGACAGCCTACGAGCAGTACTTC.

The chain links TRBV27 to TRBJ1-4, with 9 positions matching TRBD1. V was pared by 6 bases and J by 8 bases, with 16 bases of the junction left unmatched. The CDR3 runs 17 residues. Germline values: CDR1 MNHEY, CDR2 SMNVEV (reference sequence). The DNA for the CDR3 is TGTGCCAGCAGAATACACAGAGGGGGACAGGGTCGCGAAAAACTGTTTTTT. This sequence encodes CASRIHRGGQGREKLFF.

The CDR3 coding sequence is TGTGCCAGCAGGCTACCCACAGGGCTTCAGGACTATGGCTACACCTTC. Translated: CASRLPTGLQDYGYTF. J is TRBJ1-2 and V is TRBV28; tentative D call: TRBD1 (6 bases). V was shortened by 6 bases and J by 3 bases, with 20 bases between the two germline ends. CDR1 is MDHEN and CDR2 is SYDVKM in the germline V gene. The CDR3 spans 16 residues.

CDR3 coding DNA: TGTGCCAGCAGTGGCCCCCCGGTTCGGGGGGGCGACTACGAGCAGTACTTC. This gives the protein CASSGPPVRGGDYEQYF. V usage is TRBV25-1 and J usage is TRBJ2-7; 8 nucleotides agree with TRBD2. Germline trimming cut 4 bases from V and 3 bases from J; bases unmatched to any gene: 14. This CDR3 is built from 17 residues. Per germline, CDR1 MGHDK and CDR2 SYGVNS.

The CDR3 DNA reads TGTGCCAGCAGCTTAGGCTTCACTAGCGGGAGGTACTACAATGAGCAGTTCTTC. Translation: CASSLGFTSGRYYNEQFF. The chain employs TRBV7-2 and TRBJ2-1; 12 bases align to TRBD2. The CDR3 runs to 18 residues. J gave up 3 bases and V 1 base, and 7 bases lay outside the gene matches. Germline assignment: CDR1 SGHTA and CDR2 FQGNSA.

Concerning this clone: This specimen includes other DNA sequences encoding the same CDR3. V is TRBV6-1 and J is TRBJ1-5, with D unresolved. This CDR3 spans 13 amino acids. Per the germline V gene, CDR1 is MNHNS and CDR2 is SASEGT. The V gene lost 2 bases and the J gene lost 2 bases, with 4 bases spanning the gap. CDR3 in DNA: TGTGCCAGCAGTGAACAGGGCAATCAGCCCCAGCATTTT. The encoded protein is CASSEQGNQPQHF.

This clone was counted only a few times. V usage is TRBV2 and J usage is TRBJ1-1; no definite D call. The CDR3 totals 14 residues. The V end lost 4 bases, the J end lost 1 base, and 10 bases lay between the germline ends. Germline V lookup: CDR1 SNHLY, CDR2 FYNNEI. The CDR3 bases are TGTGCCAGCAGTGTTTTCCCAGAGAACACTGAAGCTTTCTTT. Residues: CASSVFPENTEAFF.

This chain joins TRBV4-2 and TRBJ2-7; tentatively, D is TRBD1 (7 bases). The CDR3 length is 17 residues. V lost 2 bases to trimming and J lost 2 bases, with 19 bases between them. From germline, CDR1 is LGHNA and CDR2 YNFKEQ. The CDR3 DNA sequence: TGTGCCAGCAGCCAATTCATTCGCGGGACAGACACCTACGAGCAGTACTTC. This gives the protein CASSQFIRGTDTYEQYF.

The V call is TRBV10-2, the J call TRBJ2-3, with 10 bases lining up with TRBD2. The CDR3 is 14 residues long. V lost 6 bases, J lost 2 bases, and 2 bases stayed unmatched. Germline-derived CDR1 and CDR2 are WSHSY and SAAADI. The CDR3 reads CASRLAGVTDTQYF. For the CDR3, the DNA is TGCGCCAGCAGGCTAGCGGGGGTCACAGATACGCAGTATTTT.

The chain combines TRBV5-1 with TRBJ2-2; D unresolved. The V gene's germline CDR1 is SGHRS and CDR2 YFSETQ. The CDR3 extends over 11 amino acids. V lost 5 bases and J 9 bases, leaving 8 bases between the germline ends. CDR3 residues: CASRLSWELFF. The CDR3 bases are TGCGCCAGCAGGCTTAGTTGGGAGCTGTTTTTT.

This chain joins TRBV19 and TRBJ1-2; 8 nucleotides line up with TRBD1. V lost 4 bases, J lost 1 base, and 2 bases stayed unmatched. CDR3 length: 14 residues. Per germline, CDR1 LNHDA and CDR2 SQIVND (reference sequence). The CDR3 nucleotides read TGTGCCAGTAGTAGACAGGGGCTTAACTATGGCTACACCTTC. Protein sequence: CASSRQGLNYGYTF.